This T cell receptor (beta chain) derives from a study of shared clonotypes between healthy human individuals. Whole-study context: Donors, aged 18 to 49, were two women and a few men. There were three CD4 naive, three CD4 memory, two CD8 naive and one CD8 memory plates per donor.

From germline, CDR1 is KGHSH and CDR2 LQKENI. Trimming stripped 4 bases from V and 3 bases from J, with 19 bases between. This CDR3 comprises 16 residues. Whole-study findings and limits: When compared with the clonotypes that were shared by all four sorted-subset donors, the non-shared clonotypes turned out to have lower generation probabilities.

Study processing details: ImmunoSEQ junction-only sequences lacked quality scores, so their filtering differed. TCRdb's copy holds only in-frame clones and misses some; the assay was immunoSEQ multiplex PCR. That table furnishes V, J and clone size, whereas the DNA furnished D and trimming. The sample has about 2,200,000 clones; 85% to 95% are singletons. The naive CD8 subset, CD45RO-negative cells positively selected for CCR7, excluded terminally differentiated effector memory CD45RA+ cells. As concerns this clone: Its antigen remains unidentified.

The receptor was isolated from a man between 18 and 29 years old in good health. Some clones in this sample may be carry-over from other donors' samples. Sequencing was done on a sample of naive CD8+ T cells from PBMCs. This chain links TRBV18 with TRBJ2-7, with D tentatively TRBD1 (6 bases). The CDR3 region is CASSRQPRDKHYEQYF. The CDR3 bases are TGTGCCAGCTCACGACAACCCCGGGACAAGCACTACGAGCAGTACTTC.